This T cell receptor beta chain was obtained from a study of T cell changes during pregnancy in multiple sclerosis. Clones were sequenced by immunoSEQ multiplex PCR, and TCRdb holds only the in-frame ones, with some missing. Of more than 9,000 clones listed, more than 85% were seen once; the top ten hold 5% to 6.5%. V gave up 5 bases and J gave up 0 bases, with 10 bases separating them. CDR3 length: 14 residues. Germline CDR1 is MNHNY and CDR2 is SVGAGI (reference sequence). Sequencing was performed on CD8+ T cells from peripheral blood mononuclear cells, taken in the first trimester of pregnancy. The gene calls are TRBV6-6 and TRBJ1-1; TRBD1 might be the D (6 bases). This TCR derives from a female donor in good health, enrolled as a control in a pregnancy study. This CDR3 reads CASSADSMNTEAFF. For the CDR3, the DNA is TGTGCCAGCAGTGCGGACAGCATGAACACTGAAGCTTTCTTT.